These T cell receptor beta chains were read from a single sample in a study of spatial heterogeneity in lung cancer. Each CDR3 protein gets one entry after TCRdb re-called the 5' RACE reads with MiXCR. The repertoire holds 7,500 to 10,000 distinct CDR3 sequences, with around 8% as singletons. The sample was lung tumor tissue, taken at surgery. These receptors all stem from a male donor with early-stage non-small cell lung cancer. The CDR3 runs from the conserved cysteine through the conserved F or W.

V: TRBV12-3/TRBV12-4
CDR3: CASSLRGGTGRAEKLFF

V: TRBV19
CDR3: CASIDLGQGTIF

V: TRBV6-2/TRBV6-3
CDR3: CASSYIAPTEAFF

V: TRBV4-2
CDR3: CASSQGPKGARGNIQYF

V: TRBV16
CDR3: CASSQSPIQYF

V: TRBV20-1
CDR3: CSAPGLAGEGVSTDTQYF

V: TRBV6-5
CDR3: CASSYQRPDRAFKETQYF

V: TRBV6-5
CDR3: CASSYSGQDYEQYF

V: TRBV5-1
CDR3: CASSLAQGMGTNEKLFF

V: TRBV5-5
CDR3: CASSGSAREYEQFF

V: TRBV20-1
CDR3: CSAQGFGREGYNEQFF

V: TRBV7-3
CDR3: CASSFGLAGNNEQFF

V: TRBV3-1
CDR3: CASSPGRGRGIEQYF

V: TRBV20-1
CDR3: CSARAASGGGDTDTQYF

V: TRBV27
CDR3: CASSRGQGYQPQHF

V: TRBV5-4
CDR3: CASSDRVGLYEQYF

V: TRBV15
CDR3: CATSRADTQYF

V: TRBV6-1
CDR3: CASRVQGVGEIGYTF

V: TRBV29-1
CDR3: CSVGETYEQYF

V: TRBV7-9
CDR3: CATRQTQYEQYF

V: TRBV5-1
CDR3: CASSLGQGRRETEAFF

V: TRBV11-2
CDR3: CASSLDVGLPYNEQFF

V: TRBV5-1
CDR3: CASSLETGIGETQYF

V: TRBV7-6
CDR3: CASSLLPLSYEQYF

V: TRBV7-6
CDR3: CASSIDRGAEAFF

V: TRBV12-3/TRBV12-4
CDR3: CASSRRGLADEQFF

V: TRBV4-2
CDR3: CASSLLDFWAGTDTQYF